The next 20 T cell receptor beta chains were all read from a single sample in a study of CD8 T cells in Susac syndrome. After extraction with the RNeasy kit, 0.5 to 1 ug of the RNA was reverse transcribed using random hexamers. TCRdb reprocessed the immunoSEQ multiplex PCR reads with MiXCR, giving one entry per CDR3 protein. Here the sample spans around 190,000 distinct CDR3 sequences, around 95% being singletons. Material for sequencing was CD4+ T cells from PBMCs. These TCRs come from a human donor in good health.

CDR3: CASSSRHFYNEQFF. For the CDR3, the DNA is TGTGCCAGCAGCTCTCGACACTTCTACAATGAGCAGTTCTTC. This rearrangement joins TRBV21-1 to TRBJ2-1. TRBV21-1 is shown as a pseudogene. CDR3 size: 14 residues.

The chain joins TRBV30 to TRBJ1-1; tentatively, D is TRBD1 (6 bases). V was trimmed by 3 bases and J by 1 base, leaving 9 bases between them. CDR3 length: 13 amino acids. Germline V CDR1 and CDR2: GTSNPN, SVGIG (reference sequence). The CDR3 nucleotides read TGTGCCTGGAGCCGAGGGGGGAACACTGAAGCTTTCTTT. This codes for CAWSRGGNTEAFF.

The V call is TRBV30, the J call TRBJ1-2; 8 bases align to TRBD1. From germline, CDR1 is GTSNPN and CDR2 SVGIG (reference sequence). CDR3 length equals 14 residues. The ends lost 1 base at V and 7 bases at J; junction bases unmatched: 8. For the CDR3, the DNA is TGTGCCTGGAGTGGGACAGGGACCCGAGGTGGCTACACCTTC. As protein: CAWSGTGTRGGYTF.

Only one count was recorded for this clonotype. This rearrangement joins TRBV2 to TRBJ2-1, with TRBD2 matching over 14 bases. CDR1 is SNHLY, CDR2 FYNNEI, per germline. CDR3 length equals 15 residues. Germline trimming cut 5 bases from V and 6 bases from J; bases unmatched to any gene: 3. In DNA, the CDR3 is TGTGCCAGCAGTCCGACTAGCGGGGGGGCCAATGAGCAGTTCTTC. Protein sequence: CASSPTSGGANEQFF.

The gene calls are TRBV3-1 and TRBJ2-7, with D uncertain. Germline V gives CDR1 LGHDT, CDR2 YNNKEL (reference sequence). CDR3 length equals 12 residues. V was clipped by 0 bases and J by 4 bases, with 4 bases between them. The CDR3 DNA sequence: TGTGCCAGCAGCCAAGATATGTACGAGCAGTACTTC. This sequence encodes CASSQDMYEQYF.

This chain links TRBV29-1 with TRBJ2-2; 10 nucleotides agree with TRBD1. The CDR3 has 15 residues. J lost 6 bases, V lost 2 bases, and 6 bases had no gene match. CDR1 is SQVTM, CDR2 ANQGSEA, per germline. This CDR3 reads CSVERTGTGAGELFF. The CDR3 region has the DNA TGCAGCGTTGAAAGAACCGGGACAGGGGCCGGGGAGCTGTTTTTT.

The chain uses TRBV4-2 and TRBJ2-2; D uncertain. This CDR3 has 15 residues. Germline V lookup: CDR1 LGHNA, CDR2 YNFKEQ. Trimming took 0 bases from V and 7 from J, leaving 12 bases between them. The CDR3 loop reads CASSQESRTGGELFF. CDR3 DNA: TGTGCCAGCAGCCAAGAGAGTAGAACGGGCGGGGAGCTGTTTTTT.

The chain joins TRBV25-1 to TRBJ2-2; possibly TRBD1 for D (5 bases). This CDR3 has 14 residues. Trimming removed 6 bases from V and 2 bases from J, with 10 bases in between. The germline V gene has CDR1 MGHDK and CDR2 SYGVNS. CDR3 sequence reads: CASSDSLNTGELFF. CDR3 in DNA: TGTGCCAGCAGCGACAGTTTAAACACCGGGGAGCTGTTTTTT.

The genes are TRBV11-2 and TRBJ2-7; no reliable D call. V gave up 2 bases and J gave up 3 bases, with 14 bases separating them. The germline V gene encodes CDR1 SGHAT and CDR2 FQNNGV. The CDR3 has 15 amino acids. DNA of the CDR3: TGTGCCAGCAGCTTAAGGTCCGGACCGAACTACGAGCAGTACGTC. Its protein product is CASSLRSGPNYEQYV.

This chain's CDR3 is CATSQNSDTQYF. The DNA of the CDR3 is TGTGCCACCAGCCAGAACTCAGATACGCAGTATTTT. The gene calls are TRBV15 and TRBJ2-3; D uncertain. The CDR3 loop spans 12 amino acids. The V gene lost 5 bases and the J gene lost 4 bases, with 7 bases spanning the gap. Germline V CDR1 and CDR2: LNHNV, YYDKDF (reference sequence). The complete variable domain, with remaining parts taken from reference TRBV15 and TRBJ2-3, reads DAMVIQNPRYQVTQFGKPVTLSCSQTLNHNVMYWYQQKSSQAPKLLFHYYDKDFNNEADTPDNFQSRRPNTSFCFLDIRSPGLGDTAMYLCATSQNSDTQYFGPGTRLTVL.

V is TRBV5-4 and J is TRBJ2-5, with D maybe TRBD1 (7 bases). The CDR3 spans 15 residues. The germline V and J ends were trimmed by 4 bases and 2 bases, with 15 bases remaining between them. Germline V gene lookup returns CDR1 SGHNT and CDR2 YYREEE (reference sequence). The CDR3 spells CASSPSGGQQETQYF. The CDR3 region has the DNA TGTGCCAGCAGCCCATCCGGGGGACAGCAAGAGACCCAGTACTTC.

This sequence joins TRBV4-1 and TRBJ2-5; D is possibly TRBD1 (5 bases). The CDR3 is 16 amino acids. With 0 bases removed from V and 5 bases from J, the gap between germline ends came to 16 bases. Germline V gene data show CDR1 as MGHRA and CDR2 as YSYEKL. Here the CDR3 reads CASSQDLGQGGETQYF. The CDR3 nucleotides are TGCGCCAGCAGCCAAGATCTCGGGCAGGGTGGCGAGACCCAGTACTTC.

The V call is TRBV7-2, the J call TRBJ1-2; 9 nucleotides agree with TRBD1. With V trimmed by 5 bases and J by 11 bases, 12 bases remained unmatched. Looked up from germline, CDR1 is SGHTA and CDR2 is FQGNSA. The CDR3 runs to 14 residues. The CDR3 is CASSPWDRDIEYTF. CDR3 DNA: TGTGCCAGCAGCCCTTGGGACAGGGATATTGAGTACACCTTC.

This clonotype appeared a few times. V gene TRBV6-1 combines with J gene TRBJ2-4; perhaps TRBD1 as D (6 bases). V was cut by 7 bases and J by 9 bases, with 22 bases left in between. The CDR3 spans 15 residues. Germline values: CDR1 MNHNS, CDR2 SASEGT. CDR3 DNA: TGTGCCAGCACTCCTATAACAGGGCGGCTAAGCATTCAGTACTTC. Residues: CASTPITGRLSIQYF.

The chain has TRBV30 and TRBJ2-1; D gene unclear. Germline V lookup: CDR1 GTSNPN, CDR2 SVGIG (reference sequence). Trimming took 2 bases from V and 7 from J, leaving 9 bases between them. The CDR3 extends over 12 amino acids. The CDR3 DNA is TGTGCCTGGAGTAGGCTCCTAAATGAGCAGTTCTTC. This gives the protein CAWSRLLNEQFF.

This rearrangement joins TRBV29-1 to TRBJ1-1; 8 bases match TRBD1. V was clipped by 4 bases and J by 2 bases; unmatched bases: 3. This CDR3 is built from 13 residues. Germline CDR1 reads SQVTM; CDR2 reads ANQGSEA. CDR3 loop: CSVVGQVNTEAFF. The CDR3 DNA reads TGCAGCGTTGTGGGACAGGTCAACACTGAAGCTTTCTTT.

This clonotype was seen only once. The chain is built from TRBV27 and TRBJ2-3; TRBD1 matches 10 bases. The CDR3 spans 15 residues. J lost 6 bases, V lost 4 bases, and 7 bases had no gene match. Germline CDR1 and CDR2: MNHEY and SMNVEV (reference sequence). The chain's CDR3 is CASSSWDRGRDTQYF. CDR3 nucleotides: TGTGCCAGCAGTTCGTGGGACAGGGGCCGCGATACGCAGTATTTT.

The CDR3 region is CASSSRLWGADYYGYTF. The CDR3, as DNA: TGTGCCAGCAGTTCCCGATTGTGGGGCGCGGATTACTATGGCTACACCTTC. The V gene is TRBV28, the J gene TRBJ1-2; the D gene is possibly TRBD1 (5 bases). Trimming pared 4 bases from V and 3 bases from J, leaving 21 bases between. CDR3 length: 17 amino acids. Germline loops: CDR1 MDHEN, CDR2 SYDVKM.

V gene TRBV29-1 combines with J gene TRBJ1-2; possible D gene TRBD1, 6 bases. Germline V gene data show CDR1 as SQVTM and CDR2 as ANQGSEA. There are 13 residues in the CDR3. V lost 7 bases and J lost 8, with 20 bases in between. The chain's CDR3 is CSATMQGMVGYTF. Here the CDR3 DNA reads TGCAGCGCCACGATGCAGGGGATGGTGGGCTACACCTTC.

V usage is TRBV18 and J usage is TRBJ2-4; TRBD2 matches 8 bases. The CDR3 contains 14 residues. The germline V gene has CDR1 KGHSH and CDR2 LQKENI. The trim removed 3 bases at V and 8 bases at J, leaving 6 bases unmatched. The CDR3 reads CASSPPPGGYIQYF. Written as DNA, the CDR3 is TGTGCCAGCTCACCGCCCCCGGGAGGGTACATTCAGTACTTC.